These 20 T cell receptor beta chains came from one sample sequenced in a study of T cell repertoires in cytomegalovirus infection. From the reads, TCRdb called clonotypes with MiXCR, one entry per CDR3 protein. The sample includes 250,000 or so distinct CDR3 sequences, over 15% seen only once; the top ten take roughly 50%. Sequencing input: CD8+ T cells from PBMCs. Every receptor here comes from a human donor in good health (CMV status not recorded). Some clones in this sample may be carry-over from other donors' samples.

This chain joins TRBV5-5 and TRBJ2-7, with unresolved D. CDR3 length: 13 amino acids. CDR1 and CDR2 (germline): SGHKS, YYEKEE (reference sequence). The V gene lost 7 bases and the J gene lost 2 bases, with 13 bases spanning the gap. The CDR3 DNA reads TGTGCCAGCCTGTTGGGTACTACCTACGAGCAGTACTTC. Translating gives CASLLGTTYEQYF.

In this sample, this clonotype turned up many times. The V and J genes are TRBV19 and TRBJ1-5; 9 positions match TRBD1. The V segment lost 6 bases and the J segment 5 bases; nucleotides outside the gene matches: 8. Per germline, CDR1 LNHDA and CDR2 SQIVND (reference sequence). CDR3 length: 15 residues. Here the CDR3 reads CASSPSTGGYQPQHF. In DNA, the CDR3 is TGTGCCAGTAGCCCCTCGACAGGGGGTTATCAGCCCCAGCATTTT.

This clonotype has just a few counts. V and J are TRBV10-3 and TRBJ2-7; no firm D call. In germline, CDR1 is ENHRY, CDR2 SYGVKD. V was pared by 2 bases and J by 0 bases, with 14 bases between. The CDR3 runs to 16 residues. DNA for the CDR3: TGTGCCATCAGTGAGCCTAGAGGTCCCTCCTCCTACGAGCAGTACTTC. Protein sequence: CAISEPRGPSSYEQYF.

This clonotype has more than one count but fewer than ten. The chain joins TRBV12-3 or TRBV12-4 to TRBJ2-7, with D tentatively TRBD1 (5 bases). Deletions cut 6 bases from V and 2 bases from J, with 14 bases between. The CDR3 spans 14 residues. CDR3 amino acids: CASSPHRYPYEQYF. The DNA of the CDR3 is TGTGCCAGCAGCCCGCACAGGTACCCCTACGAGCAGTACTTC.

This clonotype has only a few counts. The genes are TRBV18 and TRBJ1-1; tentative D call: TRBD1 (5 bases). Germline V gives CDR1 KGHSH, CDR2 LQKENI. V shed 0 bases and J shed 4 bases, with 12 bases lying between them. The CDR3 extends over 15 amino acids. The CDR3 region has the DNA TGTGCCAGCTCACCACCGACCCAGGGTGCCACTGAAGCTTTCTTT. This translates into CASSPPTQGATEAFF.

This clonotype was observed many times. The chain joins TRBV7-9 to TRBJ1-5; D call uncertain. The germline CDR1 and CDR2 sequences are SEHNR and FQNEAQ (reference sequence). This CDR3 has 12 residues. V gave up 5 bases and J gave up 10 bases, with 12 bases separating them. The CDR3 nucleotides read TGTGCCAGCAGCCAGGCCAGCCATCCCCAGCATTTT. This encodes CASSQASHPQHF.

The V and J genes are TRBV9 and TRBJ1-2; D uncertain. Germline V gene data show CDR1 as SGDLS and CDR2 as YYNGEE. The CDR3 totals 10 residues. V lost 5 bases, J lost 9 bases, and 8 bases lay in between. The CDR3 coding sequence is TGTGCCAGCAGTCCGAGTCGCTACACCTTC. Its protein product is CASSPSRYTF.

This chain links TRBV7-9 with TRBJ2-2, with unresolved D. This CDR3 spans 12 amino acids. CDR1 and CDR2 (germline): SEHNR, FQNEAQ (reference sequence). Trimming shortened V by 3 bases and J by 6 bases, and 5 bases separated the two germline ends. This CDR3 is CASSFWPGELFF. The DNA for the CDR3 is TGTGCCAGCAGCTTTTGGCCCGGGGAGCTGTTTTTT.

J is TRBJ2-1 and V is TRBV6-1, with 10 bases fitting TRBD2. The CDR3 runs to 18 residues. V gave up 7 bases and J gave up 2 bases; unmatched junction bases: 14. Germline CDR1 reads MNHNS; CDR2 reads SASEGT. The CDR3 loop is CASTPSAGLAGAYNEQFF. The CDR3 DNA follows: TGTGCCAGCACCCCCTCGGCCGGGCTAGCGGGGGCCTACAATGAGCAGTTCTTC.

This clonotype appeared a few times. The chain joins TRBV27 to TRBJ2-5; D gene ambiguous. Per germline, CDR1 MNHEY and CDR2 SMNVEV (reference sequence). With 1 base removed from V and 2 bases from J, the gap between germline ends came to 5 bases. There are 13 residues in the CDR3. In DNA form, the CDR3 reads TGTGCCAGCAGTTTATTGGGGCAAGAGACCCAGTACTTC. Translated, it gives CASSLLGQETQYF.

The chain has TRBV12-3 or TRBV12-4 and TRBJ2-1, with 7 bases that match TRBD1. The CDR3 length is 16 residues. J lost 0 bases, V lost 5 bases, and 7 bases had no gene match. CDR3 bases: TGTGCCAGCAGTGCCCCGGGACAGAGCTCCTACAATGAGCAGTTCTTC. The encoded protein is CASSAPGQSSYNEQFF.

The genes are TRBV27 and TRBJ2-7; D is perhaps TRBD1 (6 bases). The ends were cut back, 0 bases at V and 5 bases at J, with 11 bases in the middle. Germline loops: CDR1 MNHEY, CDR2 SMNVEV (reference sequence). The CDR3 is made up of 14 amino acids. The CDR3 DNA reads TGTGCCAGCAGTTTATCGGACAGTACCCACGAGCAGTACTTC. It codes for CASSLSDSTHEQYF.

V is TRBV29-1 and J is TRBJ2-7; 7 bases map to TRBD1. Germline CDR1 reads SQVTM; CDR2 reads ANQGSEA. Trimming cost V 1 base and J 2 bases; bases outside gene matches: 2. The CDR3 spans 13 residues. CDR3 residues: CSVEGDRPYEQYF. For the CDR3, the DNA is TGCAGCGTTGAAGGGGACAGACCCTACGAGCAGTACTTC.

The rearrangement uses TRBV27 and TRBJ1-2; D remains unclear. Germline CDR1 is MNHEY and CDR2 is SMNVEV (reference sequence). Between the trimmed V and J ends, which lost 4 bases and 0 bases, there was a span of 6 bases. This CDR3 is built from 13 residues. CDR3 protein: CASSYSANYGYTF. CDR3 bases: TGTGCCAGCAGTTATTCCGCTAACTATGGCTACACCTTC.

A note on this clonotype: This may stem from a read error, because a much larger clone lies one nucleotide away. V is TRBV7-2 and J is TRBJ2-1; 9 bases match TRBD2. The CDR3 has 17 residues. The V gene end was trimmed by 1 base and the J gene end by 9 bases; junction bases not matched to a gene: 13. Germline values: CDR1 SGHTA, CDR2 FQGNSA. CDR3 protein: CTSSLGALSGGLVEQFF. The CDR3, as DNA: TGTACCAGCAGCTTAGGGGCTCTGAGCGGGGGGTTGGTTGAGCAGTTCTTC.

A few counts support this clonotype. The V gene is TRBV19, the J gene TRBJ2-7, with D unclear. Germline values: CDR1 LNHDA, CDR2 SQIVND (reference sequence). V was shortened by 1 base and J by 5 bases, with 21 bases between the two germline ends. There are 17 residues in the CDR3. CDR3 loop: CASSIGDRYSRFNEQYF. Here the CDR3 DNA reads TGTGCCAGTAGTATAGGGGATCGGTACAGCCGCTTCAACGAGCAGTACTTC.

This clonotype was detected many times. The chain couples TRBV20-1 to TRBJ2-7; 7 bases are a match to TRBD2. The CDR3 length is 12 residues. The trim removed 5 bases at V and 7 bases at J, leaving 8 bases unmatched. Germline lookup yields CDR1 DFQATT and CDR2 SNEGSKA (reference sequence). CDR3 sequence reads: CSASSGPLEQYF. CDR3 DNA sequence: TGCAGTGCTTCTAGCGGCCCGCTAGAGCAGTACTTC.

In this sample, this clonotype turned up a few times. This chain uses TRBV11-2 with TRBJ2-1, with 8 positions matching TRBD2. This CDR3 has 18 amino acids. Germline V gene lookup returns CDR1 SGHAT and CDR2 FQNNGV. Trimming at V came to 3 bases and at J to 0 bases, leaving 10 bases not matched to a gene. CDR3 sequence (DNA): TGTGCCAGCAGCTTCCTACATAGCGGGGCAGGCTCCTACAATGAGCAGTTCTTC. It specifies CASSFLHSGAGSYNEQFF.

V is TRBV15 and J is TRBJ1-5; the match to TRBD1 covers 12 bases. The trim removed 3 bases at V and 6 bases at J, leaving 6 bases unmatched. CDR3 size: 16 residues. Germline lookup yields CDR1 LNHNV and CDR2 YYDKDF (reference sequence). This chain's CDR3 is CATSSPGQGAFQPQHF. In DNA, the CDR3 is TGTGCCACCAGCAGTCCGGGACAGGGGGCTTTTCAGCCCCAGCATTTT.

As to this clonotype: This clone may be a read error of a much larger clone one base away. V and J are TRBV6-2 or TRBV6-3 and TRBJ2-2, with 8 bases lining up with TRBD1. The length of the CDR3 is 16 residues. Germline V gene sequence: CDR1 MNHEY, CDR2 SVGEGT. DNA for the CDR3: TGTGCCAGCACCCCCCCGGACAGGGCGATCACCCGGGAGCTGTTTTTT. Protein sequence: CASTPPDRAITRELFF.